The T cell receptor (beta chain) described here comes from a study of OX40 agonist ivuxolimab in advanced cancers. Looking at the study overall: In this trial design, patients received ivuxolimab intravenously at 0.01 to 10 mg/kg every 2 weeks. Findings and caveats of the study: Partial responders at 0.1-3.0 mg/kg showed near-lowest clonal expansion.

Comments on this clone: Its antigen is undetermined.

Profiling relied on immunoSEQ multiplex PCR, and the TCRdb table lists in-frame clones only, not all of them. Of over 50,000 clones in the sample, approximately 80% were seen once. The sequencing here drew on CD4+ or CD8+ T cells sorted from blood, taken in a trial of the OX40 agonist ivuxolimab. The source of this sequence is an adult with an advanced solid tumor such as melanoma, head and neck, liver or kidney cancer.

This CDR3 is CASSLDRASGRFYNEQFF. The CDR3 nucleotides read TGTGCCAGCAGCTTAGATAGGGCTAGCGGGAGGTTTTACAATGAGCAGTTCTTC. The V call is TRBV11-3, the J call TRBJ2-1; TRBD2 matches at 11 bases. The CDR3 is 18 amino acids. The junction had 8 bases not matched to a gene; V was cut back by 0 bases and J by 4 bases. Germline assignment: CDR1 SGHNT and CDR2 YENEEA.